Below, 3 T cell receptor beta chains from the same sample are listed, as sequenced in a study of T cells expressing NK-cell markers. No DNA is given; TCRdb re-called the 5' RACE reads and lists each CDR3 protein once. There are tens of thousands of distinct CDR3 sequences in the sample, with approximately 60% held by the top ten. Sequenced material: blood T cells: a sorted CD56 or NKG2C T cell subset, CD4+ or CD8+ T cells, or bulk PBMC T cells (not recorded which). The receptors were gathered from a woman aged 18-70 years in good health.

This sequence joins TRBV6-1 and TRBJ1-2; the TRBD1 assignment by TCRdb is unverifiable without DNA. This CDR3 contains 19 residues. Looked up from germline, CDR1 is MNHNS and CDR2 is SASEGT. CDR3 sequence: CASSELLSTGTGLDYGYTF.

The J gene is TRBJ2-2, the V gene TRBV20-1; the D call from TCRdb, TRBD2, cannot be confirmed without DNA. This CDR3 contains 16 residues. CDR1 and CDR2 (germline): DFQATT, SNEGSKA (reference sequence). The CDR3 here is CSARPLAGGSPGELFF.

This sequence joins TRBV4-1 and TRBJ2-3; TCRdb selects TRBD2, and the lack of DNA leaves this call unchecked. This CDR3 is built from 14 residues. The germline CDR1 and CDR2 sequences are MGHRA and YSYEKL. This CDR3 reads CASSQGGGTDTQYF.